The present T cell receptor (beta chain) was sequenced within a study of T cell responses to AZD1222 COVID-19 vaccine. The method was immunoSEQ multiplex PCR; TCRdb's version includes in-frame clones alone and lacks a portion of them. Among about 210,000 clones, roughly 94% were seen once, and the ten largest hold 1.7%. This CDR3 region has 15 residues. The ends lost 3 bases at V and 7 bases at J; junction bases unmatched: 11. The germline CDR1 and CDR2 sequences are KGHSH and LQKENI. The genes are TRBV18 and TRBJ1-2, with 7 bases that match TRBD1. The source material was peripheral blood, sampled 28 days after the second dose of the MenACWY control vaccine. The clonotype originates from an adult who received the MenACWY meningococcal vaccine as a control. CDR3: CASSPSEGAAGGYTF. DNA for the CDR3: TGTGCCAGCTCACCCAGCGAGGGGGCGGCCGGTGGCTACACCTTC.